The 4 T cell receptor beta chains listed next were all sequenced from one sample in a study of OX40 agonist ivuxolimab in advanced cancers. Some clones are missing from TCRdb's copy, which holds only in-frame ones; the method was immunoSEQ multiplex PCR. Among some 73,000 clones listed, about 88% were seen once. The sequenced sample was CD4+ or CD8+ T cells sorted from blood, obtained in a trial of the OX40 agonist ivuxolimab. The origin of the receptors is an adult with an advanced solid tumor such as melanoma, head and neck, liver or kidney cancer.

This clone was seen a single time. The chain links TRBV5-4 to TRBJ2-7; 7 bases line up with TRBD1. CDR3 length equals 15 residues. Trimming removed 0 bases from V and 5 bases from J; junction bases left unmatched: 8. Germline CDR1 SGHNT, CDR2 YYREEE (reference sequence). DNA of the CDR3: TGTGCCAGCAGCTTGGCAACAGGGGCCCCCCACGAGCAGTACTTC. Translating gives CASSLATGAPHEQYF.

The genes are TRBV27 and TRBJ2-7, with 9 bases matching TRBD1. The CDR3 runs to 17 residues. The trim removed 4 bases at V and 4 bases at J, leaving 14 bases unmatched. CDR1 is MNHEY and CDR2 is SMNVEV in the germline V gene (reference sequence). CDR3 sequence reads: CASSSLSLTGGLYEQYF. CDR3 bases: TGTGCCAGCAGTTCCCTCTCGTTGACAGGGGGGTTGTACGAGCAGTACTTC.

The chain recombines TRBV6-1 with TRBJ2-2, with D unresolved. The CDR3 is 14 residues long. CDR1 MNHNS and CDR2 SASEGT come from the germline V gene. Trimming shortened V by 4 bases and J by 3 bases, and 9 bases separated the two germline ends. CDR3 in DNA: TGTGCCAGCAGTGGGTATTGGGACACCGGGGAGCTGTTTTTT. Protein product: CASSGYWDTGELFF.

The CDR3 DNA follows: TGTGCCAGCAGCCGGAGGACGGATGAAAAACTGTTTTTT. Its translation is CASSRRTDEKLFF. The chain combines TRBV6-5 with TRBJ1-4; D not resolved. This CDR3 is built from 13 residues. Trimming took off 6 bases at V and 6 bases at J, with 11 bases between the two ends. CDR1 is MNHEY, CDR2 SVGAGI, per germline.